This TCR beta chain was recorded in a study of T-cell memory formation after mild COVID-19. Worth noting for this clonotype: The antigen is not known.

The CDR3 contains 16 residues. V lost 3 bases, J lost 2 bases, and 3 bases stayed unmatched. Per the germline V gene, CDR1 is MNHEY and CDR2 is SVGEGT. Using constant-segment primers, 5'RACE produced TCR alpha and TCR beta cDNA libraries carrying sample barcodes and UMIs. TCRdb analysed the 5' RACE reads with MiXCR anew, one entry per CDR3 protein. Seen here are around 530,000 distinct CDR3 sequences, roughly 22% observed once, and the top ten hold roughly 8.1%. Study-wide points: CD4+ clones that contracted lay mainly in CM and EM; CD8+ ones lay in EMRA. Pre-infection memory harbored some responding clones, suggesting cross-reactive memory joined.

V gene TRBV6-2 or TRBV6-3 combines with J gene TRBJ2-7; the match to TRBD2 covers 14 bases. This TCR was recovered from an adult woman who had mild COVID-19 (a few samples of this study predate the infection). Cell type and time point are not known. Sequencing was done on a sample of PBMCs or a T cell subset sorted from them (not recorded which). This chain's CDR3 is CASSYGLAGGAYEQYF. As DNA, the CDR3 is TGTGCCAGCAGTTATGGACTAGCGGGAGGCGCCTACGAGCAGTACTTC.